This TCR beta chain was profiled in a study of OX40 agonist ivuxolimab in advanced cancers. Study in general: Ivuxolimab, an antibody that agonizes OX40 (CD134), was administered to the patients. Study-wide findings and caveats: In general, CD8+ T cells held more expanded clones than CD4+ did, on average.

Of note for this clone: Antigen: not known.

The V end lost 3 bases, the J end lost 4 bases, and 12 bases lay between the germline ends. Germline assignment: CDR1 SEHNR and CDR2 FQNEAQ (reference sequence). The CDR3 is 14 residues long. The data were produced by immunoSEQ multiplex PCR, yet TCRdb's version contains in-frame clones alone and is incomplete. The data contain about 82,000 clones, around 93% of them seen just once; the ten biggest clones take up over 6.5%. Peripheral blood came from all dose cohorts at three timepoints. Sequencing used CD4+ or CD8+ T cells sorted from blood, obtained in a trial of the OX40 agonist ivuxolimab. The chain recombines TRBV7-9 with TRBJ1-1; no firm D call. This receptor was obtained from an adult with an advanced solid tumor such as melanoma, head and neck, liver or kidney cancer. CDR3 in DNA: TGTGCCAGCAGCTTTGCTAAGGAAATCACTGAAGCTTTCTTT. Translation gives CASSFAKEITEAFF.